The 9 T cell receptor beta chains reported below all come from one sample, sequenced in a study of patients and donors after allogeneic stem cell transplantation. TCRdb used MiXCR to reprocess the RT-PCR reads, holding one entry per CDR3 protein. The data contain about a million distinct CDR3 sequences, roughly 18% of them singletons. Source material: blood, either unsorted or a sorted T cell fraction (not recorded which). These receptors came from a human donor who was either an allogeneic HSCT recipient or a stem cell or donor lymphocyte infusion donor (not recorded which). It is not recorded whose cells these are; they may come from a transplant donor.

Comments on this clonotype: This sequence may be a read error, since a much larger clone differs from it by one base. This rearrangement joins TRBV13 to TRBJ2-1; 11 nucleotides align to TRBD1. Germline CDR1 and CDR2: PRHDT and FYEKMQ (reference sequence). V shed 5 bases and J 9 bases; nucleotides not matched to a gene: 9. CDR3 length: 15 residues. The chain's CDR3 is CASSPPGQGGFEQFF. The CDR3 bases are TGTGCCAGCAGCCCCCCGGGACAGGGGGGATTTGAGCAGTTCTTC.

This sequence joins TRBV4-3 and TRBJ2-2, with D possibly being TRBD1 (6 bases). The V end lost 3 bases, the J end lost 4 bases, and 18 bases lay between the germline ends. Germline assignment: CDR1 LGHNA and CDR2 YSLEER. The CDR3 consists of 17 residues. DNA for the CDR3: TGCGCCAGCAGCCAGCGAGATTATAGGGGGAGCACCGGGGAGCTGTTTTTT. It translates to CASSQRDYRGSTGELFF.

This chain links TRBV5-5 with TRBJ1-5, with D maybe TRBD1 (6 bases). CDR3 length: 14 amino acids. The germline V and J ends were trimmed by 4 bases and 5 bases, with 13 bases remaining between them. In germline, CDR1 is SGHKS, CDR2 YYEKEE (reference sequence). The CDR3 protein is CASSLRTADQPQHF. The CDR3 DNA sequence: TGTGCCAGCAGCCTTCGGACAGCGGATCAGCCCCAGCATTTT. The full variable domain, completed using reference TRBV5-5 and TRBJ1-5, is DAGVTQSPTHLIKTRGQQVTLRCSPISGHKSVSWYQQVLGQGPQFIFQYYEKEERGRGNFPDRFSARQFPNYSSELNVNALLLGDSALYLCASSLRTADQPQHFGDGTRLSIL.

This chain joins TRBV24-1 and TRBJ1-1; 8 bases map to TRBD1. After removal of 3 bases from V and 6 bases from J, the junction contained 11 bases not matched to a gene. The germline gives CDR1 KGHDR, CDR2 SFDVKD. The CDR3 has 16 amino acids. CDR3 DNA sequence: TGTGCCACCAGTGATGCGGGCCGGACAGGGATCGCTGAAGCTTTCTTT. Its translation: CATSDAGRTGIAEAFF.

This clonotype was detected a few times. This chain joins TRBV7-9 and TRBJ2-3; TRBD2 aligns across 10 bases. Germline loops: CDR1 SEHNR, CDR2 FQNEAQ (reference sequence). With 5 bases clipped from V and 1 base from J, the junction kept 6 bases outside the gene matches. The CDR3 covers 16 residues. The CDR3 reads CASSPVLAGGTDTQYF. Written as DNA, the CDR3 is TGTGCCAGCAGCCCCGTCCTAGCGGGGGGCACAGATACGCAGTATTTT.

The chain couples TRBV2 to TRBJ2-3; D is unresolved. This CDR3 spans 16 amino acids. V lost 5 bases to trimming and J lost 0 bases, with 15 bases between them. Germline CDR1 is SNHLY and CDR2 is FYNNEI. The CDR3 DNA reads as TGTGCCAGCAGTTGGGTGGACCAGTCTAGCACAGATACGCAGTATTTT. Its protein is CASSWVDQSSTDTQYF.

The rearrangement joins TRBV27 to TRBJ2-2; D unclear. This CDR3 contains 13 residues. Trimming stripped 2 bases from V and 8 bases from J, with 9 bases between. The germline V gene encodes CDR1 MNHEY and CDR2 SMNVEV (reference sequence). Here the CDR3 reads CASSLSRRGELFF. The DNA of the CDR3 is TGTGCCAGCAGTTTAAGTCGGCGAGGGGAGCTGTTTTTT.

In its sample, this clonotype was seen many times. The chain carries TRBV12-3 or TRBV12-4 and TRBJ1-1; D uncertain. The V and J ends lost 7 bases and 1 base respectively, with 10 bases between them. CDR3 length equals 13 residues. The CDR3, as DNA: TGTGCCAGCATCCTAATGCGGAACACTGAAGCTTTCTTT. This gives the protein CASILMRNTEAFF.

The chain couples TRBV5-6 to TRBJ2-5; D is uncertain. CDR3 length: 12 amino acids. Germline V gene data show CDR1 as SGHDT and CDR2 as YYEEEE. V was pared by 0 bases and J by 7 bases, with 7 bases between. CDR3 sequence: CASSLGSVTQYF. The CDR3 nucleotides are TGTGCCAGCAGCTTGGGGTCGGTGACCCAGTACTTC.